The entry below describes one TCR beta chain. Its antigen remains unidentified. This CDR3 spans 15 amino acids. The V and J ends lost 6 bases and 6 bases, in that order; junction bases with no gene match: 15. CDR1 is DFQATT and CDR2 is SNEGSKA in the germline V gene (reference sequence). TCRdb re-called the RT-PCR reads with MiXCR, one entry per CDR3 protein. The sample lists hundreds of thousands of distinct CDR3 sequences; about 25% were seen once. This record belongs to a study of response to subunit inactivated influenza vaccine. Findings and limits, study-wide: Authors suggested that a seasonal influenza vaccination recruits few new T cells each time.

The chain combines TRBV20-1 with TRBJ2-3, with 7 bases identical to TRBD2. Source: CD4+ T cells sorted from PBMCs, taken about 5 days after vaccination. The TCR originated in a man aged 50-59 years who received an inactivated influenza vaccine. In nucleotides, the CDR3 is TGCAGTGCCACCCGGGGCGGGAGCCTGTTGGATACGCAGTATTTT. It encodes CSATRGGSLLDTQYF.